The rows below give T cell receptor beta chains drawn from one sample of a study of OX40 agonist ivuxolimab in advanced cancers. This table comes from immunoSEQ multiplex PCR, and its TCRdb copy is limited to in-frame clones, with some not included. The data hold roughly 70,000 clones, with 85% observed a single time. The sample was CD4+ or CD8+ T cells sorted from blood, taken in a trial of the OX40 agonist ivuxolimab. The receptors were gathered from an adult with an advanced solid tumor such as melanoma, head and neck, liver or kidney cancer. The CDR3 runs from the conserved cysteine through the conserved F or W. A D gene is named only where the DNA matches it firmly. The size field is filled for only some rows; it gives once, few, many or a size class.

abundance,d_gene,v_gene,j_gene,CDR3aa,CDR3nt
.,.,TRBV5-1,TRBJ2-3,CASRAGWSTDTQYF,TGCGCCAGCAGGGCAGGGTGGAGCACAGATACGCAGTATTTT
.,.,TRBV7-9,TRBJ2-5,CASSPFGTQYF,TGTGCCAGCAGCCCCTTCGGGACCCAGTACTTC
.,.,TRBV5-4,TRBJ1-3,CASSLGQTAGSGNTIYF,TGTGCCAGCAGCTTGGGGCAGACAGCGGGCTCTGGAAACACCATATATTTT
.,.,TRBV14,TRBJ2-6,CASRRSGANVLTF,TGTGCCAGCAGACGCTCTGGGGCCAACGTCCTGACTTTC
.,.,TRBV28,TRBJ1-1,CATNNELNTEAFF,TGTGCCACCAACAACGAATTGAACACTGAAGCTTTCTTT
.,.,TRBV5-4,TRBJ1-2,CASSLLFNYGYTF,TGTGCCAGCAGCTTGCTTTTTAACTATGGCTACACCTTC
once,.,TRBV7-2,TRBJ2-3,CASSLVGSRNTDTQYF,TGTGCCAGCAGCTTAGTGGGGTCACGGAACACAGATACGCAGTATTTT
.,.,TRBV6-5,TRBJ1-2,CASRGVSYGYTF,TGTGCCAGCAGGGGGGTTAGCTATGGCTACACCTTC
once,.,TRBV5-5,TRBJ1-2,CASSLVTTANYGYTF,TGTGCCAGCAGCTTGGTAACGACAGCGAACTATGGCTACACCTTC
.,TRBD2,TRBV7-9,TRBJ2-3,CASSLAGLAGGTDTQYF,TGTGCCAGCAGCTTAGCTGGGTTAGCGGGAGGCACAGATACGCAGTATTTT